A single sample is the source of the 16 T cell receptor beta chains below, sequenced in a study of T-cell reconstitution after alpha-beta-depleted transplantation in children. Unique molecular identifiers featured in how the TCRbeta library was prepared. TCRdb processed the PCR reads anew with MiXCR; each CDR3 protein has one entry. The repertoire holds 500,000 to 750,000 distinct CDR3 sequences, 25% to 30% seen once, with just over 35% in the top ten. The sequences come from PBMCs, collected before TCRalphabeta/CD19-depleted stem cell transplant. These TCRs come from a boy in the first two years of life with Wiskott-Aldrich syndrome, due to receive a stem cell transplant.

This clonotype was detected many times. This chain connects TRBV28 to TRBJ2-7; D may correspond to TRBD1 or TRBD2 (6 bases each). Trimming removed 5 bases from V and 4 bases from J, with 12 bases in between. The CDR3 is made up of 13 amino acids. Germline assignment: CDR1 MDHEN and CDR2 SYDVKM. The CDR3 bases are TGTGCCAGCAGTACCGGGGGCTTTTACGAGCAGTACTTC. It codes for CASSTGGFYEQYF.

This clonotype came up a few times. The chain carries TRBV20-1 and TRBJ1-6, with 11 bases aligning to TRBD1. There are 14 residues in the CDR3. V shed 6 bases and J 10 bases; nucleotides not matched to a gene: 8. Germline V gene sequence: CDR1 DFQATT, CDR2 SNEGSKA (reference sequence). The CDR3 loop is CSATDRGLDSPLHF. In nucleotides, the CDR3 is TGCAGTGCAACGGACAGGGGGCTTGACTCACCCCTCCACTTT.

V gene TRBV20-1 combines with J gene TRBJ2-1, with a possible D match to TRBD2 (6 bases). Germline V CDR1 and CDR2: DFQATT, SNEGSKA (reference sequence). The CDR3 covers 12 residues. Trimming stripped 7 bases from V and 2 bases from J, with 9 bases between. The CDR3 region is CSEPGAYNEQFF. CDR3 DNA sequence: TGCAGTGAGCCGGGAGCCTACAATGAGCAGTTCTTC.

This clonotype was found a few times. The chain combines TRBV11-3 with TRBJ2-2, with D possibly TRBD2 on 6 matching bases. CDR3 length: 15 amino acids. Germline CDR1 is SGHNT and CDR2 is YENEEA. With 6 bases removed from V and 0 bases from J, the gap between germline ends came to 11 bases. The CDR3 bases are TGTGCCAGCAGTGATGGGGGGACGAACACCGGGGAGCTGTTTTTT. It specifies CASSDGGTNTGELFF.

CDR3 amino acids: CSARGLAGDQETQYF. The CDR3 bases are TGCAGTGCTAGAGGGCTAGCGGGTGATCAAGAGACCCAGTACTTC. The chain employs TRBV20-1 and TRBJ2-5; 8 nucleotides agree with TRBD2. Trimming cost V 1 base and J 2 bases; bases outside gene matches: 6. CDR1 DFQATT and CDR2 SNEGSKA come from the germline V gene (reference sequence). This CDR3 contains 15 residues.

The V and J genes are TRBV4-1 and TRBJ1-1, with no clear D. From germline, CDR1 is MGHRA and CDR2 YSYEKL. Trimming stripped 0 bases from V and 4 bases from J, with 12 bases between. The CDR3 consists of 15 residues. The chain's CDR3 is CASSQDPGLGTEAFF. Written as DNA, the CDR3 is TGCGCCAGCAGCCAAGACCCCGGATTAGGCACTGAAGCTTTCTTT.

V usage is TRBV7-2 and J usage is TRBJ2-3; D is unclear. CDR1 and CDR2 from the germline V gene are SGHTA and FQGNSA. The CDR3 totals 14 residues. The V end was cut by 3 bases, the J end by 8 bases, with 15 bases between. The CDR3 loop is CASSFSEISFTQYF. In DNA form, the CDR3 reads TGTGCCAGCAGCTTCTCGGAGATCTCGTTTACGCAGTATTTT.

The J gene is TRBJ2-1, the V gene TRBV10-3, with 9 bases fitting TRBD2. J gave up 6 bases and V 2 bases, and 8 bases lay outside the gene matches. The CDR3 consists of 16 residues. Germline CDR1 ENHRY, CDR2 SYGVKD. This chain's CDR3 is CAISEPRGSGSNEQFF. CDR3 DNA: TGTGCCATCAGTGAGCCCCGGGGTAGCGGGAGCAATGAGCAGTTCTTC.

The CDR3 DNA is TGTGCCAGCAGACGTGGACAGGGGAATCAGCCCCAGCATTTT. Protein: CASRRGQGNQPQHF. The chain couples TRBV7-2 to TRBJ1-5, with 9 bases identical to TRBD1. Germline CDR1 and CDR2: SGHTA and FQGNSA. With 6 bases clipped from V and 4 bases from J, the junction kept 4 bases outside the gene matches. The CDR3 covers 14 residues.

This clonotype has more than one count but fewer than ten. V is TRBV4-1 and J is TRBJ2-7; D is perhaps TRBD2 (5 bases). The length of the CDR3 is 14 residues. Trimming removed 8 bases from V and 4 bases from J, with 18 bases in between. Per germline, CDR1 MGHRA and CDR2 YSYEKL. This CDR3 is CASWGELDTYEQYF. Written as DNA, the CDR3 is TGCGCCAGCTGGGGAGAGCTCGATACATACGAGCAGTACTTC.

This clonotype occurred a few times. The chain joins TRBV20-1 to TRBJ2-1; 10 nucleotides align to TRBD2. The CDR3 is made up of 17 amino acids. Germline CDR1 and CDR2: DFQATT and SNEGSKA (reference sequence). V was clipped by 3 bases and J by 2 bases; unmatched bases: 10. CDR3 nucleotide sequence: TGCAGTGCTAGTAAAGCGGGAGGGCCTGGGACCTACAATGAGCAGTTCTTC. Translation: CSASKAGGPGTYNEQFF.

The CDR3 sequence is CASSLALAGPDTQYF. CDR3 sequence (DNA): TGTGCCAGCAGCTTGGCACTAGCGGGACCCGATACGCAGTATTTT. V gene TRBV5-5 combines with J gene TRBJ2-3; the match to TRBD2 covers 10 bases. CDR1 is SGHKS and CDR2 is YYEKEE in the germline V gene (reference sequence). This CDR3 has 15 residues. The V and J ends lost 0 bases and 6 bases, in that order; junction bases with no gene match: 4.

This clonotype has just a few counts. The V gene is TRBV20-1, the J gene TRBJ2-3; no reliable D call. There are 11 residues in the CDR3. The germline CDR1 and CDR2 sequences are DFQATT and SNEGSKA (reference sequence). V dropped 6 bases and J dropped 5 bases, with 9 bases sitting between them. The CDR3 loop reads CSATSEDTQYF. In nucleotides, the CDR3 is TGCAGTGCAACATCCGAAGATACGCAGTATTTT.

CDR3 coding DNA: TGTGCCTGGAGGGGCGGGGACGACCAGCCCCAGCATTTT. Translation: CAWRGGDDQPQHF. This chain connects TRBV30 to TRBJ1-5, with a weak D call TRBD1 (5 bases). The germline V gene has CDR1 GTSNPN and CDR2 SVGIG (reference sequence). The CDR3 spans 13 residues. With 3 bases removed from V and 7 bases from J, the gap between germline ends came to 13 bases.

CDR3 DNA sequence: TGCAGTGCTAGGAAGTCGGGCCCTGGGGCCAACGTCCTGACTTTC. It codes for CSARKSGPGANVLTF. The chain combines TRBV20-1 with TRBJ2-6; D is undetermined. Germline lookup yields CDR1 DFQATT and CDR2 SNEGSKA (reference sequence). V lost 3 bases and J lost 2, with 11 bases in between. The CDR3 contains 15 residues.

This sequence joins TRBV4-1 and TRBJ2-1, with unresolved D. This CDR3 has 18 amino acids. The ends were cut back, 0 bases at V and 3 bases at J, with 18 bases in the middle. Germline lookup yields CDR1 MGHRA and CDR2 YSYEKL. The DNA of the CDR3 is TGCGCCAGCAGCCAAGACTCCATTGGCAGGATCGGCTACAATGAGCAGTTCTTC. Translated, it gives CASSQDSIGRIGYNEQFF.